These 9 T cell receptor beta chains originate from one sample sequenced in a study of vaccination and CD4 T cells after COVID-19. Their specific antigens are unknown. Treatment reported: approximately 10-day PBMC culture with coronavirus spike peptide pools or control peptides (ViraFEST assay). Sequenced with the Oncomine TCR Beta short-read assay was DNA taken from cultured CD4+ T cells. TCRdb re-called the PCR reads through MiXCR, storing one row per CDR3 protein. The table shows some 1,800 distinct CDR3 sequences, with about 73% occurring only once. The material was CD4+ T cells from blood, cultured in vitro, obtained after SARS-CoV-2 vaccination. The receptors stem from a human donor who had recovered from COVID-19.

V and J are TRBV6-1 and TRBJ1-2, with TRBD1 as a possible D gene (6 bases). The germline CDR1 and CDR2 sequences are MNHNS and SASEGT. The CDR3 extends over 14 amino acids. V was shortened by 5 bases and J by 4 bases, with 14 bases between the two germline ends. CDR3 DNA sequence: TGTGCCAGCAGTCAGCTACAGGGAAGCTATGGCTACACCTTC. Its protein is CASSQLQGSYGYTF.

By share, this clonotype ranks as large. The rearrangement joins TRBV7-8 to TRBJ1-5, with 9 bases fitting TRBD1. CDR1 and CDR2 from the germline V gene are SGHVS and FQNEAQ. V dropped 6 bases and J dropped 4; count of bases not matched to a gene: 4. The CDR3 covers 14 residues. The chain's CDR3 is CASSWDRVNQPQHF. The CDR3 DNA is TGTGCCAGCAGTTGGGACAGGGTGAATCAGCCCCAGCATTTT.

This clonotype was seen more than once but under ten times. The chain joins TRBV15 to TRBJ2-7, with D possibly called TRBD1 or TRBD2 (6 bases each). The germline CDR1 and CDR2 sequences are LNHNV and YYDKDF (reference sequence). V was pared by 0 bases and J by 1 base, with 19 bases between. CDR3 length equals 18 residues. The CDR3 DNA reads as TGTGCCACCAGCAGAGATTCAGGAGGGGGAAGACGGTCCTACGAGCAGTACTTC. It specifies CATSRDSGGGRRSYEQYF.

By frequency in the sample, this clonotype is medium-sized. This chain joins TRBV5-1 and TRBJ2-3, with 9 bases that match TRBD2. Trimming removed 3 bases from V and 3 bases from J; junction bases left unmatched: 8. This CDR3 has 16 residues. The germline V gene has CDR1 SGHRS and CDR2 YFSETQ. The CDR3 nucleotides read TGCGCCAGCAGCTCCGCGACTAGCGGAGTTACAGATACGCAGTATTTT. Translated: CASSSATSGVTDTQYF.

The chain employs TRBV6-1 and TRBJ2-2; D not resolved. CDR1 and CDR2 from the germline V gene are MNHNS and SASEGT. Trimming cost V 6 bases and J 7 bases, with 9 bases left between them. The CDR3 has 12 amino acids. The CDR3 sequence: CASRVESGELFF. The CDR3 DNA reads TGTGCCAGCAGAGTGGAGAGCGGGGAGCTGTTTTTT.

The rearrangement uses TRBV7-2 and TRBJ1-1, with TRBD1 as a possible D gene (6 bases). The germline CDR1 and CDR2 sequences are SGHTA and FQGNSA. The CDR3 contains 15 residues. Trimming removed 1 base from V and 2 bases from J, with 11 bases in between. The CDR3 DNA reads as TGTGCCAGCAGCTTAGATGGGACAAGAAACACTGAAGCTTTCTTT. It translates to CASSLDGTRNTEAFF. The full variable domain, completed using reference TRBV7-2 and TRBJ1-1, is GAGVSQSPSNKVTEKGKDVELRCDPISGHTALYWYRQSLGQGLEFLIYFQGNSAPDKSGLPSDRFSAERTGGSVSTLTIQRTQQEDSAVYLCASSLDGTRNTEAFFGQGTRLTVV.

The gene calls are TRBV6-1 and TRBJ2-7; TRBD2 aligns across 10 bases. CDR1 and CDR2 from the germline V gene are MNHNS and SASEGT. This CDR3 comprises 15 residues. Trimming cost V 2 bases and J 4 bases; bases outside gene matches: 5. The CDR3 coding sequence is TGTGCCAGCAGTGAACCGGGACTAGCGCCTTACGAGCAGTACTTC. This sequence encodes CASSEPGLAPYEQYF.

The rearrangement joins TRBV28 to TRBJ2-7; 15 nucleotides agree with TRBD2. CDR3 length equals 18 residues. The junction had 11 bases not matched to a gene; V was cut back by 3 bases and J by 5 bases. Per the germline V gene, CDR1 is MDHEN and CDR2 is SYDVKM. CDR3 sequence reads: CASSFPRTSGRVLHEQYF. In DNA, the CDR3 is TGTGCCAGCAGTTTTCCCCGGACTAGCGGGAGGGTCCTCCACGAGCAGTACTTC.

Here the CDR3 DNA reads TGTGCCAGCAGCTGGGGGGGGGGCGCAGTCTATGGCTACACCTTC. Its protein is CASSWGGGAVYGYTF. J is TRBJ1-2 and V is TRBV27; D may be TRBD1 (6 bases). The V and J ends lost 6 bases and 4 bases respectively, with 18 bases between them. Germline CDR1 and CDR2: MNHEY and SMNVEV (reference sequence). The CDR3 spans 15 residues.